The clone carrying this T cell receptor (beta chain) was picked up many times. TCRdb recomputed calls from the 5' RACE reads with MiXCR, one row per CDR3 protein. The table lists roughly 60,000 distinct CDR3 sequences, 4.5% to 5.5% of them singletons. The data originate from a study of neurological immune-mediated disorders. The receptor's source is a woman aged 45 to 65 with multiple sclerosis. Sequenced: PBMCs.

CDR3 protein: CASALGPQNTEAFF. The CDR3 DNA sequence: TGCGCCAGTGCCCTCGGACCTCAGAACACTGAAGCTTTCTTT. J is TRBJ1-1 and V is TRBV5-1; no reliable D call. The ends were cut back, 8 bases at V and 1 base at J, with 15 bases in the middle. The CDR3 is 14 amino acids. Germline V lookup: CDR1 SGHRS, CDR2 YFSETQ.